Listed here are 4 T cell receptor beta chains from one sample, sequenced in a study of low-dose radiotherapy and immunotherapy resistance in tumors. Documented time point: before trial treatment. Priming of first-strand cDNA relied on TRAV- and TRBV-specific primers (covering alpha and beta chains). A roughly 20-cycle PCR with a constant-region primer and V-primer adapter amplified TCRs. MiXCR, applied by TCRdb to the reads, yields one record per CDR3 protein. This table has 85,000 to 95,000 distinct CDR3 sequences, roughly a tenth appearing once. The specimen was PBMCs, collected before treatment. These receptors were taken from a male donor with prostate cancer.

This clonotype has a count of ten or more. The CDR3: CASSFQVFGTEAFF. The CDR3 DNA is TGTGCCAGCAGCTTTCAGGTATTTGGGACTGAAGCTTTCTTT. The chain couples TRBV7-2 to TRBJ1-1; no definite D call. Germline CDR1 reads SGHTA; CDR2 reads FQGNSA. V shed 3 bases and J shed 5 bases, with 13 bases lying between them. CDR3 length: 14 residues. The whole variable domain, remainder taken from reference TRBV7-2 and TRBJ1-1, is GAGVSQSPSNKVTEKGKDVELRCDPISGHTALYWYRQSLGQGLEFLIYFQGNSAPDKSGLPSDRFSAERTGGSVSTLTIQRTQQEDSAVYLCASSFQVFGTEAFFGQGTRLTVV.

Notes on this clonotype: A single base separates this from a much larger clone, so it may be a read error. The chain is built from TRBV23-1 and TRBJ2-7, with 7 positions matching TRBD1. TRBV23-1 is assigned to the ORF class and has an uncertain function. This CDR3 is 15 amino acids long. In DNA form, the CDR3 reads TGCACCAGCGGCCCACCGGGACAGCCCCAGCCCGAGCAGTACTTC. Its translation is CTSGPPGQPQPEQYF.

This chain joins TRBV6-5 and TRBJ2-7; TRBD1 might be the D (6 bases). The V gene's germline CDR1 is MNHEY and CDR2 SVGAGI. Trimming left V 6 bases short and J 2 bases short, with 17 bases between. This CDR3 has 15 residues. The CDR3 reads CASRLKGQRTYEQYF. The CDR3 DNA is TGTGCCAGCAGGCTCAAAGGACAGAGAACCTACGAGCAGTACTTC.

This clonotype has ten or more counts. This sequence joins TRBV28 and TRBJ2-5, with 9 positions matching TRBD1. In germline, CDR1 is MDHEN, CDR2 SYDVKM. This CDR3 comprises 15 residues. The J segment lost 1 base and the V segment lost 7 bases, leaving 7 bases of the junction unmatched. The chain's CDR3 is CASTPGTGTQETQYF. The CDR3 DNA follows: TGTGCCAGCACCCCGGGGACAGGGACCCAAGAGACCCAGTACTTC.